Listed below are T cell receptor beta chains from one sample, sequenced in a study of CXCR3-negative and CXCR3-positive naive CD8 T cells. Each CDR3 protein gets one entry in TCRdb, which reprocessed the 5' RACE reads and gives no DNA. The repertoire table contains several thousand distinct CDR3 sequences. The sample was naive CXCR3- CD8+ T cells from blood. The receptors shown here come from a human donor in good health. Some clones in this sample may be carry-over from other donors' samples. The CDR3 runs from the conserved cysteine through the conserved F or W. Fields, in order: V gene, clone size, J gene, CDR3 protein. The size entry is marked missing in some rows and otherwise reads once, few, many or a size class.

TRBV29-1,medium-sized,TRBJ1-1,CSVRLGTEAFF
TRBV6-5,medium-sized,TRBJ2-1,CASSYSVAGEVNEQFF
TRBV20-1,NA,TRBJ1-2,CSAREQGAGGYTF
TRBV27,NA,TRBJ2-1,CASSGTGYNEQFF
TRBV3-1,NA,TRBJ2-2,CASSSTGYTGELFF
TRBV11-2,medium-sized,TRBJ2-2,CASSLERYSGELFF
TRBV7-2,medium-sized,TRBJ2-1,CASSNYPAGQGTGEQFF
TRBV6-5,medium-sized,TRBJ1-4,CASSYSGPTNEKLFF
TRBV11-2,medium-sized,TRBJ2-3,CASSKTDTQYF
TRBV6-5,NA,TRBJ2-5,CASSRDQETQYF
TRBV20-1,medium-sized,TRBJ2-7,CSYGLAGGPSYEQYF
TRBV20-1,medium-sized,TRBJ2-1,CSAAYYRTSGRLNEQFF
TRBV2,medium-sized,TRBJ1-1,CAGWTGGTEAFF
TRBV24-1,medium-sized,TRBJ2-1,CATSDTAGTGYNEQFF
TRBV29-1,medium-sized,TRBJ1-2,CSLDRGPGNYGYTF
TRBV12-3/TRBV12-4,medium-sized,TRBJ1-1,CASSSSPEAFF
TRBV5-5,medium-sized,TRBJ2-1,CASSLARGGSGDEQFF
TRBV11-3,medium-sized,TRBJ2-1,CASSPLAGVAGSYNEQFF
TRBV19,NA,TRBJ2-3,CASSQGGAGPSDTQYF
TRBV20-1,NA,TRBJ2-3,CSARAPVRTDTQYF
TRBV29-1,NA,TRBJ2-7,CSVVYPTGRTYEQYF
TRBV13,NA,TRBJ2-7,CASSPRDRGYEQYF
TRBV7-9,NA,TRBJ2-7,CPSSLIPWTVAYEQYF
TRBV29-1,NA,TRBJ2-5,CSVAYRDRGEETQYF
TRBV11-3,NA,TRBJ2-1,CASSPAGGSSYNEQFF
TRBV27,NA,TRBJ1-1,CASSLRGLGTEAFF
TRBV7-2,medium-sized,TRBJ2-3,CASSREPTGGADTQYF
TRBV10-3,NA,TRBJ2-3,CAISELLADTQYF
TRBV12-3/TRBV12-4,medium-sized,TRBJ2-7,CASSFSSSYEQYF
TRBV29-1,NA,TRBJ1-1,CSVEESGGRQAFF
TRBV20-1,medium-sized,TRBJ1-6,CSDIRAQRKSPLHF